Listed here are 32 T cell receptor beta chains from one sample, sequenced in a study of blood T cell repertoires in COVID-19. TCRdb's table, derived via immunoSEQ multiplex PCR, lists solely in-frame clones and lacks some. The table has about 220,000 clones, about four fifths seen once; the top ten hold 4.8%. The sequenced sample was PBMCs or T cells enriched from blood (not recorded which). All receptors come from a woman aged 45-65 years who had been exposed to COVID-19.

This clone is a singleton in its sample. Here the CDR3 reads CASSDRETQYF. The DNA of the CDR3 is TGTGCCAGCTCCGATAGAGAGACCCAGTACTTC. The chain uses TRBV18 and TRBJ2-5; D is undetermined. This CDR3 comprises 11 residues. V lost 6 bases and J lost 4, with 6 bases in between. Germline lookup yields CDR1 KGHSH and CDR2 LQKENI.

Details on this clone: One end of the junction fails to match germline, which may point to a read error. V usage is TRBV5-8 and J usage is TRBJ1-2; D is unresolved. Per germline, CDR1 SGHTS and CDR2 YDEGEE. CDR3 length equals 13 residues. The CDR3 DNA reads TGTGCCAGCAGCTTGGTCCCATACTATGGCAACACCTTC. Its translation is CASSLVPYYGNTF. Using reference TRBV5-8 and TRBJ1-2 for the parts outside the CDR3, the full variable domain is EAGVTQSPTHLIKTRGQQATLRCSPISGHTSVYWYQQALGLGLQFLLWYDEGEERNRGNFPPRFSGRQFPNYSSELNVNALELEDSALYLCASSLVPYYGNTFGSGTRLTVV.

The chain couples TRBV6-5 to TRBJ1-1; no firm D call. The CDR3 totals 14 residues. In germline, CDR1 is MNHEY, CDR2 SVGAGI. Trimming removed 6 bases from V and 11 bases from J, with 22 bases in between. CDR3 region: CASSAIGSTLEAFF. The DNA for the CDR3 is TGTGCCAGCAGCGCTATTGGATCCACCCTGGAGGCTTTCTTT.

The rearrangement uses TRBV4-3 and TRBJ1-4, with a weak D call TRBD1 (6 bases). V lost 2 bases to trimming and J lost 2 bases, with 9 bases between them. Germline lookup yields CDR1 LGHNA and CDR2 YSLEER. CDR3 length equals 15 residues. The CDR3 DNA sequence: TGCGCCAGCAGCCAAACAGGGTACACTAATGAAAAACTGTTTTTT. It specifies CASSQTGYTNEKLFF.

This chain links TRBV7-2 with TRBJ2-6, with 8 positions matching TRBD2. V dropped 5 bases and J dropped 2; count of bases not matched to a gene: 2. Germline V gives CDR1 SGHTA, CDR2 FQGNSA. CDR3 length: 15 residues. The CDR3 nucleotides are TGTGCCAGCAGCCCCGGGGGGGCTGGGGCCAACGTCCTGACTTTC. Encoded protein: CASSPGGAGANVLTF.

The rearrangement uses TRBV12-3 or TRBV12-4 and TRBJ1-1, with D possibly matching TRBD1 (5 bases). The V end was cut by 5 bases, the J end by 10 bases, with 17 bases between. This CDR3 is 13 amino acids long. The CDR3 coding sequence is TGTGCCAGCAGTCCGGGGGGGATGGGTGGAGCTTTCTTT. It specifies CASSPGGMGGAFF.

The V gene is TRBV5-1, the J gene TRBJ2-3; no clear D gene. Germline V lookup: CDR1 SGHRS, CDR2 YFSETQ. The CDR3 covers 14 residues. Trimming stripped 4 bases from V and 2 bases from J, with 11 bases between. The CDR3 sequence is CASSPTTNTDTQYF. The DNA of the CDR3 is TGCGCCAGCAGCCCAACTACGAACACAGATACGCAGTATTTT.

The chain links TRBV29-1 to TRBJ2-5, with 8 nucleotides matching TRBD2. V lost 3 bases and J lost 6; bases outside the gene matches: 6. Per the germline V gene, CDR1 is SQVTM and CDR2 is ANQGSEA. The CDR3 consists of 13 residues. CDR3 region: CSVDGGALKTQYF. The CDR3 DNA reads TGCAGCGTTGACGGGGGGGCTCTGAAGACCCAGTACTTC.

The chain links TRBV4-1 to TRBJ1-4; D gene unclear. The CDR3 runs 17 residues. Germline values: CDR1 MGHRA, CDR2 YSYEKL. V dropped 0 bases and J dropped 7 bases, with 18 bases sitting between them. CDR3 sequence reads: CASSQDRERSRSEKLFF. The CDR3 DNA reads TGCGCCAGCAGCCAAGATAGGGAGAGGTCTCGGAGTGAAAAACTGTTTTTT.

The CDR3 DNA is TGTGCCAGCAGCCAAGTTACACTAGCGGGGGGGGCCGCGCAGTATTTT. Translating gives CASSQVTLAGGAAQYF. The chain recombines TRBV3-1 (or the pseudogene TRBV3-2) with TRBJ2-3, with 13 bases aligning to TRBD2. J lost 10 bases, V lost 1 base, and 8 bases had no gene match. CDR3 size: 16 residues. CDR1 and CDR2 (germline): LGHDT, YNNKEL (reference sequence).

The chain has TRBV11-3 and TRBJ2-5, with 10 bases that match TRBD1. Germline V gene data show CDR1 as SGHNT and CDR2 as YENEEA. The J segment lost 4 bases and the V segment lost 5 bases, leaving 1 base of the junction unmatched. This CDR3 has 13 amino acids. This chain's CDR3 is CASSRTGGETQYF. CDR3 sequence (DNA): TGTGCCAGCAGCCGGACAGGGGGAGAGACCCAGTACTTC.

This chain joins TRBV30 and TRBJ2-1, with 8 bases identical to TRBD2. V lost 1 base and J lost 11; bases outside the gene matches: 7. Germline CDR1 and CDR2: GTSNPN and SVGIG (reference sequence). The CDR3 is 13 amino acids. CDR3 nucleotides: TGTGCCTGGAGTGGTAGCGGGGAGTTAAAGCAGTTCTTC. It yields the protein CAWSGSGELKQFF.

The chain recombines TRBV3-1 (or the pseudogene TRBV3-2) with TRBJ2-1; TRBD2 matches 13 bases. Losses at the gene ends were 4 bases for V and 6 bases for J; bases not matched to a gene: 6. The CDR3 has 16 residues. CDR1 LGHDT and CDR2 YNNKEL come from the germline V gene (reference sequence). The CDR3 sequence is CASSLPGLAGINEQFF. CDR3 DNA sequence: TGTGCCAGCAGCCTTCCGGGACTAGCGGGGATCAATGAGCAGTTCTTC.

The J gene is TRBJ2-1, the V gene TRBV27, with D unresolved. Trimming removed 6 bases from V and 12 bases from J, with 18 bases in between. This CDR3 comprises 13 residues. CDR1 is MNHEY, CDR2 SMNVEV, per germline (reference sequence). For the CDR3, the DNA is TGTGCCAGCAGGTCGTCGGTCGAACGAAGGCAGTTCTTC. Its protein is CASRSSVERRQFF.

CDR3 bases: TGTGCCAGCATAAAGCATAGCAATCAGCCCCAGCATTTT. This codes for CASIKHSNQPQHF. This rearrangement joins TRBV6-5 to TRBJ1-5; D call uncertain. The ends were cut back, 7 bases at V and 0 bases at J, with 7 bases in the middle. Germline loops: CDR1 MNHEY, CDR2 SVGAGI. The CDR3 consists of 13 residues.

The chain couples TRBV11-2 to TRBJ2-2; 8 positions match TRBD1. The CDR3 contains 16 residues. V dropped 9 bases and J dropped 5; count of bases not matched to a gene: 14. Germline CDR1 reads SGHAT; CDR2 reads FQNNGV. This CDR3 is CASKMGWTGNTGELFF. The CDR3 coding sequence is TGTGCCAGTAAGATGGGTTGGACAGGGAATACCGGGGAGCTGTTTTTT.

This chain joins TRBV2 and TRBJ2-7, with 7 bases identical to TRBD1. Unmatched junction bases numbered 5, after V lost 6 bases and J lost 0 bases. This CDR3 contains 14 residues. CDR1 and CDR2 from the germline V gene are SNHLY and FYNNEI. In nucleotides, the CDR3 is TGTGCCAGCAGACTTGACAGGGCCTCCTACGAGCAGTACTTC. Translation gives CASRLDRASYEQYF.

The chain recombines TRBV25-1 with TRBJ1-1; 7 bases fit TRBD1. This CDR3 spans 13 amino acids. The ends lost 7 bases at V and 2 bases at J; junction bases unmatched: 4. Germline V lookup: CDR1 MGHDK, CDR2 SYGVNS. The CDR3 loop is CASTGGGNTEAFF. The CDR3 DNA reads TGTGCCAGCACCGGAGGGGGCAACACTGAAGCTTTCTTT.

CDR3 in amino acids: CASCSQYPTSWNTEAFF. The CDR3 coding sequence is TGCGCCAGCTGTTCACAGTACCCAACAAGCTGGAACACTGAAGCTTTCTTT. The V gene is TRBV5-1, the J gene TRBJ1-1; D is uncertain. The CDR3 covers 17 residues. The V and J ends lost 7 bases and 1 base respectively, with 23 bases between them. Per the germline V gene, CDR1 is SGHRS and CDR2 is YFSETQ.

The V and J genes are TRBV3-1 (or the pseudogene TRBV3-2) and TRBJ2-2, with 12 nucleotides matching TRBD2. This CDR3 comprises 16 residues. V shed 3 bases, J shed 8 bases, and the junction held 7 bases outside the gene matches. The germline V gene has CDR1 LGHDT and CDR2 YNNKEL (reference sequence). The CDR3 region has the DNA TGTGCCAGCAGCCACCCCGGACTAGCGGGGAGAGGGGAGCTGTTTTTT. Its protein is CASSHPGLAGRGELFF.

The chain uses TRBV24-1 and TRBJ2-3; 14 bases line up with TRBD2. CDR3 length: 19 amino acids. Germline V lookup: CDR1 KGHDR, CDR2 SFDVKD. The junction had 12 bases not matched to a gene; V was cut back by 4 bases and J by 4 bases. CDR3 bases: TGTGCCACCAGTGACCACGGGACTAGCGGGGGAGCCCAATCAGATACGCAGTATTTT. Translated, it gives CATSDHGTSGGAQSDTQYF.

The chain joins TRBV29-1 to TRBJ1-1, with D possibly matching TRBD1 (5 bases). V was clipped by 6 bases and J by 11 bases, with 22 bases between them. This CDR3 has 13 amino acids. Germline V lookup: CDR1 SQVTM, CDR2 ANQGSEA. The CDR3 sequence is CSVPEGAGFEAFF. The CDR3, as DNA: TGCAGCGTCCCTGAAGGGGCAGGCTTTGAGGCTTTCTTT.

This chain links TRBV12-5 with TRBJ1-2; TRBD1 might be the D (5 bases). V lost 3 bases and J 2 bases, leaving 13 bases between the germline ends. The CDR3 covers 15 residues. Germline-derived CDR1 and CDR2 are LGHNT and FRNRAP. CDR3 amino acids: CASGFPGTVNYGYTF. The DNA for the CDR3 is TGTGCTAGTGGTTTTCCAGGGACTGTAAACTATGGCTACACCTTC.

The rearrangement uses TRBV10-3 and TRBJ1-2, with TRBD1 matching 7 bases. CDR3 length: 13 residues. CDR1 is ENHRY, CDR2 SYGVKD, per germline. The junction had 5 bases not matched to a gene; V was cut back by 2 bases and J by 8 bases. The CDR3 is CAISEDRAQGYTF. CDR3 sequence (DNA): TGTGCCATCAGTGAGGACAGGGCCCAGGGCTACACCTTC.

V gene TRBV19 combines with J gene TRBJ2-1; D perhaps matches TRBD1 (5 bases). Trimming took 5 bases from V and 10 from J, leaving 12 bases between them. Germline V lookup: CDR1 LNHDA, CDR2 SQIVND (reference sequence). CDR3 length: 12 amino acids. CDR3 bases: TGTGCCAGTAGTGCCACAGGTAGCGAGCAGTTCTTC. Its translation is CASSATGSEQFF.

The chain recombines TRBV5-1 with TRBJ2-7; the D gene is possibly TRBD2 (6 bases). The CDR3 consists of 14 residues. Germline CDR1 SGHRS, CDR2 YFSETQ. Trimming took 4 bases from V and 5 from J, leaving 16 bases between them. CDR3 nucleotide sequence: TGCGCCAGCAGCCCGGTCTCCTGGAGGGACGAGCAGTACTTC. Amino acid sequence: CASSPVSWRDEQYF.

The chain combines TRBV7-2 with TRBJ1-1; D perhaps matches TRBD1 (6 bases). This CDR3 region has 14 residues. Between the trimmed V and J ends, which lost 5 bases and 5 bases, there was a span of 15 bases. CDR1 is SGHTA and CDR2 is FQGNSA in the germline V gene. The CDR3 here is CASSAGASGTEAFF. The DNA for the CDR3 is TGTGCCAGCAGCGCAGGGGCCAGTGGGACTGAAGCTTTCTTT.

The chain employs TRBV27 and TRBJ1-1; D gene uncertain. The ends were cut back, 2 bases at V and 1 base at J, with 8 bases in the middle. The CDR3 runs to 14 residues. Germline V gene data show CDR1 as MNHEY and CDR2 as SMNVEV (reference sequence). In nucleotides, the CDR3 is TGTGCCAGCAGTTTACTCCAGGCGAACACTGAAGCTTTCTTT. This codes for CASSLLQANTEAFF.

The chain uses TRBV13 and TRBJ2-1; 7 nucleotides line up with TRBD1. V lost 4 bases and J lost 9; bases outside the gene matches: 9. The CDR3 loop spans 14 amino acids. Per the germline V gene, CDR1 is PRHDT and CDR2 is FYEKMQ (reference sequence). CDR3 DNA: TGTGCCAGCAGCTCACGGACAGGTCTCGGTGAGCAGTTCTTC. Encoded protein: CASSSRTGLGEQFF.

This clone has at least ten counts. The chain links TRBV10-2 to TRBJ2-2, with D perhaps TRBD2 (5 bases). The CDR3 consists of 16 residues. The V end was cut by 8 bases, the J end by 1 base, with 17 bases between. Germline CDR1 and CDR2: WSHSY and SAAADI. This CDR3 reads CASFGEKGVNTGELFF. In DNA, the CDR3 is TGCGCCAGCTTTGGAGAGAAGGGAGTGAACACCGGGGAGCTGTTTTTT.

The genes are TRBV2 and TRBJ2-1, with 7 bases lining up with TRBD2. The ends lost 6 bases at V and 7 bases at J; junction bases unmatched: 15. Per germline, CDR1 SNHLY and CDR2 FYNNEI. The CDR3 spans 16 residues. In DNA, the CDR3 is TGTGCCAGCAGCGAGAACCGGGGGGACTTGCGTAATGAGCAGTTCTTC. This codes for CASSENRGDLRNEQFF. Using reference TRBV2 and TRBJ2-1 for the parts outside the CDR3, the full variable domain is EPEVTQTPSHQVTQMGQEVILRCVPISNHLYFYWYRQILGQKVEFLVSFYNNEISEKSEIFDDQFSVERPDGSNFTLKIRSTKLEDSAMYFCASSENRGDLRNEQFFGPGTRLTVL.

CDR3 sequence: CASSPRQAPNTGELFF. The DNA for the CDR3 is TGTGCCAGCTCACCACGGCAGGCACCCAACACCGGGGAGCTGTTTTTT. This rearrangement joins TRBV18 to TRBJ2-2; D unresolved. Trimming removed 1 base from V and 2 bases from J, with 11 bases in between. This CDR3 has 16 residues. Per the germline V gene, CDR1 is KGHSH and CDR2 is LQKENI.